This T cell receptor beta chain was recovered during a study of T cell repertoires in cytomegalovirus infection. Study in general: Evidence of both CMV infection and a matching HLA type came from public TCR beta signatures. Study-wide findings and caveats: It was HLA-C-restricted CMV-specific TCR beta clonotypes that dominated the response ex vivo. Identification of carriers of CMV plus the relevant HLA was performed using cumulative public TCR beta family frequency.

This clonotype was counted a few times. The antigen is unknown. Germline CDR1 LNHDA, CDR2 SQIVND (reference sequence). V was cut by 3 bases and J by 1 base, with 9 bases left in between. The CDR3 length is 14 residues. MiXCR was run by TCRdb on the reads, yielding one entry per CDR3 protein. The sample shows about 320,000 distinct CDR3 sequences, more than 9% of them seen only once. Source material: PBMCs. The chain recombines TRBV19 with TRBJ1-1; TRBD1 might be the D (6 bases). The sequence came from a human donor in good health (CMV status not recorded). Some clones in this sample may be carry-over from other donors' samples. The CDR3 spells CASSIAGANTEAFF. CDR3 bases: TGTGCCAGTAGTATCGCAGGGGCGAACACTGAAGCTTTCTTT.